This T cell receptor (beta chain) appears in the sequencing data of a study of regulatory T cells in long-lasting Graves disease. The CDR3 sequence is 16 residues long. Germline V lookup: CDR1 SEHNR, CDR2 FQNEAQ (reference sequence). The germline V and J ends were trimmed by 5 bases and 5 bases, with 19 bases remaining between them. HTBI primers from iRepertoire and Arm-PCR of CDR3 regions yielded the TCR beta libraries. TCRdb recomputed calls from the multiplex PCR reads with MiXCR, one row per CDR3 protein. In the table there are approximately 470,000 distinct CDR3 sequences, 15% to 20% of which are singletons. General observations from the study: Lower TCR diversity characterized persistent Graves' patients relative to newly diagnosed patients.

Time point described: newly diagnosed GD, antithyroid drugs for less than 3 months. Preparation of the TCR library used RNA extracted from PBMCs. This clonotype was observed many times. Antigen specificity is unknown. These data were likewise used in another study, on T cells in Graves' hyperthyroidism and ophthalmopathy. From that report: HTBI primers were the set used in a first-round RT-PCR of the TCR CDR3.

V and J are TRBV7-9 and TRBJ2-1; D is possibly TRBD2 (5 bases). Sequencing used peripheral blood mononuclear cells (PBMCs), obtained at new diagnosis, from a patient treated with antithyroid drugs. The sequence derives from a man aged 40-55 years with Graves disease. The CDR3 protein is CASSPTSPAAHNEQFF. In nucleotides, the CDR3 is TGTGCCAGCAGCCCTACGTCCCCAGCGGCCCACAATGAGCAGTTCTTC.